These 17 T cell receptor beta chains were all obtained from the same sample, sequenced in a study of CD8 T cells in Susac syndrome. RNA in amounts of about 0.5 to 1 ug was reverse transcribed with random hexamers. MiXCR, run by TCRdb on the immunoSEQ multiplex PCR reads, gives a single entry per CDR3 protein. The profile covers approximately 100,000 distinct CDR3 sequences, with about 90% appearing a single time and around 0.15% taken by the ten largest. Sequencing was carried out using CD4+ T cells from PBMCs. The receptors were sampled from a human donor in good health.

V gene TRBV20-1 combines with J gene TRBJ2-3; tentatively, D is TRBD2 (6 bases). Deletions cut 1 base from V and 1 base from J, with 18 bases between. The CDR3 runs 17 residues. Germline CDR1 DFQATT, CDR2 SNEGSKA (reference sequence). CDR3 nucleotide sequence: TGCAGTGCTAGAGGCCGACCCGGGAGTGGGGGCACAGATACGCAGTATTTT. It yields the protein CSARGRPGSGGTDTQYF.

The V gene is TRBV4-3, the J gene TRBJ1-2; D unresolved. CDR1 and CDR2 from the germline V gene are LGHNA and YSLEER. Trimming shortened V by 1 base and J by 9 bases, and 6 bases separated the two germline ends. The CDR3 runs to 11 residues. CDR3 protein: CASSQGTSYTF. As DNA, the CDR3 is TGCGCCAGCAGCCAAGGAACGAGCTACACCTTC.

The rearrangement links TRBV6-2 or TRBV6-3 to TRBJ2-6; weak D call: TRBD1 (6 bases). The CDR3 runs 15 residues. The germline V gene has CDR1 MNHEY and CDR2 SVGEGT. The germline V and J ends were trimmed by 2 bases and 2 bases, with 7 bases remaining between them. CDR3 coding DNA: TGTGCCAGCAGTTACAGGGGGACTGGGGCCAACGTCCTGACTTTC. This codes for CASSYRGTGANVLTF.

The chain uses TRBV6-4 and TRBJ2-1, with TRBD2 matching 7 bases. V shed 0 bases, J shed 1 base, and the junction held 9 bases outside the gene matches. CDR1 and CDR2 from the germline V gene are MRHNA and SNTAGT. This CDR3 is 18 amino acids long. The CDR3 DNA reads TGTGCCAGCAGTGACTCGTTTTCGCGGGAGATGTCCTACAATGAGCAGTTCTTC. Translating it yields CASSDSFSREMSYNEQFF.

The chain couples TRBV5-1 to TRBJ2-3; D may be TRBD2 (6 bases). The germline CDR1 and CDR2 sequences are SGHRS and YFSETQ. This CDR3 has 12 residues. The ends were cut back, 4 bases at V and 7 bases at J, with 10 bases in the middle. This chain's CDR3 is CASSRDFHTQYF. CDR3 DNA: TGCGCCAGCAGCCGGGACTTCCATACGCAGTATTTT.

The chain has TRBV6-2 or TRBV6-3 and TRBJ1-1; tentative D call: TRBD1 (5 bases). The CDR3 length is 17 residues. V lost 2 bases, J lost 4 bases, and 20 bases lay in between. The germline V gene has CDR1 MNHEY and CDR2 SVGEGT. The CDR3 DNA is TGTGCCAGCAGTTACCCCGGTGTCCTTGCGAGGGGCACTGAAGCTTTCTTT. This encodes CASSYPGVLARGTEAFF.

The rearrangement joins TRBV7-2 to TRBJ1-2; TRBD1 is a possible D gene (5 bases). Germline V gives CDR1 SGHTA, CDR2 FQGNSA. Trimming left V 5 bases short and J 6 bases short, with 10 bases between. This CDR3 comprises 12 residues. The CDR3 loop is CASSIRVHGYTF. The CDR3 DNA sequence: TGTGCCAGCAGCATCAGGGTTCATGGCTACACCTTC.

This rearrangement joins TRBV28 to TRBJ2-3, with D unresolved. Trimming removed 6 bases at V and 0 bases at J, with 13 bases between. Germline lookup yields CDR1 MDHEN and CDR2 SYDVKM. This CDR3 has 15 amino acids. The CDR3 reads CASRKDQSSTDTQYF. The DNA for the CDR3 is TGTGCCAGCAGAAAAGACCAGTCTAGCACAGATACGCAGTATTTT.

V gene TRBV5-1 combines with J gene TRBJ2-6; 8 positions match TRBD1. The CDR3 spans 17 residues. The trim removed 4 bases at V and 3 bases at J, leaving 9 bases unmatched. Germline CDR1 is SGHRS and CDR2 is YFSETQ. The CDR3 coding sequence is TGCGCCAGCAGCGAGGACAGGGAGGACCTTGGGGCCAACGTCCTGACTTTC. Its translation: CASSEDREDLGANVLTF.

CDR3 nucleotides: TGTGCCAGCACCTATAAGGGGAATGAGCAGTTCTTC. Amino acids: CASTYKGNEQFF. The chain joins TRBV2 to TRBJ2-1; a possible D gene is TRBD1 (5 bases). CDR1 and CDR2 (germline): SNHLY, FYNNEI. V gave up 7 bases and J gave up 7 bases, with 11 bases separating them. CDR3 length equals 12 residues.

This chain uses TRBV4-3 with TRBJ2-7; the D gene could be TRBD1 or TRBD2 (5 bases each). The CDR3 runs 15 residues. The V end lost 3 bases, the J end lost 2 bases, and 14 bases lay between the germline ends. Germline V gives CDR1 LGHNA, CDR2 YSLEER. CDR3 sequence (DNA): TGCGCCAGCAGCCAGGGGGTGAGCGGAACCTACGAGCAGTACTTC. Translated, it gives CASSQGVSGTYEQYF.

This rearrangement joins TRBV24-1 to TRBJ1-4; possible D gene TRBD1, 6 bases. The CDR3 consists of 12 residues. CDR1 KGHDR and CDR2 SFDVKD come from the germline V gene. Trimming removed 9 bases at V and 7 bases at J, with 11 bases between. CDR3 nucleotides: TGTGCCACCTCGAGGGGGAGTGAAAAACTGTTTTTT. Its translation is CATSRGSEKLFF.

Only one count was recorded for this clonotype. CDR3 residues: CASSQDSRGRLYGYTF. The CDR3 nucleotides are TGTGCCAGCAGCCAAGATTCAAGGGGACGGCTGTATGGCTACACCTTC. This chain links TRBV14 with TRBJ1-2, with D perhaps TRBD1 (5 bases). The CDR3 runs to 16 residues. CDR1 and CDR2 from the germline V gene are SGHDN and FVKESK. Trimming shortened V by 0 bases and J by 5 bases, and 16 bases separated the two germline ends. The full variable domain, in which reference TRBV14 and TRBJ1-2 provide the parts outside the CDR3, is EAGVTQFPSHSVIEKGQTVTLRCDPISGHDNLYWYRRVMGKEIKFLLHFVKESKQDESGMPNNRFLAERTGGTYSTLKVQPAELEDSGVYFCASSQDSRGRLYGYTFGSGTRLTVV.

V is TRBV20-1 and J is TRBJ1-2; unclear D gene. The CDR3 has 11 residues. CDR1 and CDR2 (germline): DFQATT, SNEGSKA (reference sequence). Trimming stripped 6 bases from V and 4 bases from J, with 9 bases between. CDR3 region: CSAAGRYGYTF. The CDR3 DNA sequence: TGCAGTGCAGCCGGACGCTATGGCTACACCTTC.

This chain connects TRBV6-5 to TRBJ2-1; D gene uncertain. The CDR3 length is 15 residues. The germline CDR1 and CDR2 sequences are MNHEY and SVGAGI. Trimming took 7 bases from V and 4 from J, leaving 17 bases between them. CDR3 in amino acids: CASTQSPVQYNEQFF. The DNA of the CDR3 is TGTGCCAGCACCCAGAGCCCGGTCCAATACAATGAGCAGTTCTTC.

This clonotype appeared a single time. The genes are TRBV25-1 and TRBJ2-7; 11 bases fit TRBD1. CDR3 size: 14 residues. V shed 4 bases and J 6 bases; nucleotides not matched to a gene: 5. CDR1 and CDR2 from the germline V gene are MGHDK and SYGVNS. The CDR3 nucleotides are TGTGCCAGCAGTGGCGGACAGGGGGCCTTCGAGCAGTACTTC. Its protein is CASSGGQGAFEQYF.

The rearrangement joins TRBV4-2 to TRBJ2-2; D gene uncertain. Germline CDR1 LGHNA, CDR2 YNFKEQ. V was clipped by 0 bases and J by 5 bases, with 16 bases between them. This CDR3 contains 17 residues. CDR3 sequence (DNA): TGTGCCAGCAGCCAAGATTTAGACGACTCGTGGACCGGGGAGCTGTTTTTT. Encoded protein: CASSQDLDDSWTGELFF.